This T cell receptor beta chain was profiled in a study of T cell responses to AZD1222 COVID-19 vaccine. Regarding this clone: Its antigen is unidentified.

This table comes from immunoSEQ multiplex PCR, and its TCRdb copy is limited to in-frame clones, with some not included. The sample contains roughly 250,000 clones, approximately 93% of which appear only once. Findings and limits, study-wide: In a largely white British group with more females than males, clonal diversity was possibly underestimated.

The sequences come from peripheral blood, collected on day 0 of AZD1222 vaccination. This TCR was sampled from an adult in good health.

Here the CDR3 reads CASSVEGGRMDTQYF. CDR3 coding DNA: TGTGCCAGCAGCGTGGAGGGGGGGAGGATGGATACGCAGTATTTT. J is TRBJ2-3 and V is TRBV9; the D gene is possibly TRBD2 (7 bases). Germline lookup yields CDR1 SGDLS and CDR2 YYNGEE. V was pared by 2 bases and J by 6 bases, with 16 bases between. The CDR3 is 15 amino acids.